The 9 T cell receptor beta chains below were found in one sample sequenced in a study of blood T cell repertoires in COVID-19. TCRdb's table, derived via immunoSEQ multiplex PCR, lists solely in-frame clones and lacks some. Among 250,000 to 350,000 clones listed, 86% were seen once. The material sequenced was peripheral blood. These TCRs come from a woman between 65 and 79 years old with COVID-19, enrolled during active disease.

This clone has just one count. The CDR3 region is CAWSGGQTYGYTF. The CDR3 coding sequence is TGTGCCTGGTCAGGGGGGCAGACCTATGGCTACACCTTC. The rearrangement joins TRBV30 to TRBJ1-2; 7 nucleotides agree with TRBD1. Germline lookup yields CDR1 GTSNPN and CDR2 SVGIG (reference sequence). The ends lost 5 bases at V and 4 bases at J; junction bases unmatched: 7. The CDR3 runs to 13 residues.

CDR3 DNA sequence: TGTGCCAGTACCCCGACTCGGGGGGGCACTGAAGCTTTCTTT. Translating gives CASTPTRGGTEAFF. The chain joins TRBV19 to TRBJ1-1; tentative D call: TRBD1 (5 bases). Per the germline V gene, CDR1 is LNHDA and CDR2 is SQIVND (reference sequence). V was shortened by 7 bases and J by 4 bases, with 16 bases between the two germline ends. The CDR3 length is 14 residues.

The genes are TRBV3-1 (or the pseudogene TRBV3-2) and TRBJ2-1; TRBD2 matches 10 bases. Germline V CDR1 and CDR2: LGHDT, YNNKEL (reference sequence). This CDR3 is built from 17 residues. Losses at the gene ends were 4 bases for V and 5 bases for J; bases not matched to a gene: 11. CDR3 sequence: CASSLERGGQENNEQFF. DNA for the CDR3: TGTGCCAGCAGCCTTGAGCGGGGGGGCCAGGAGAACAATGAGCAGTTCTTC.

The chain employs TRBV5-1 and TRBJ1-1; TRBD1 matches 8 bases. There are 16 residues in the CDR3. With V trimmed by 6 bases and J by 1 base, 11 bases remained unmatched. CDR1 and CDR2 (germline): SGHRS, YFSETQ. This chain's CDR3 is CASNRDRRTENTEAFF. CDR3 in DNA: TGCGCCAGCAACCGGGACAGGCGAACAGAGAACACTGAAGCTTTCTTT.

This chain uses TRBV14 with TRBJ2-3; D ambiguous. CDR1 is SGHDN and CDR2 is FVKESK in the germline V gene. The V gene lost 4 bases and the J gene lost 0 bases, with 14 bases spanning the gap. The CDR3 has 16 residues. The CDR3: CASSPERVTSTDTQYF. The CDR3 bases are TGTGCCAGCAGCCCAGAAAGAGTAACTAGCACAGATACGCAGTATTTT. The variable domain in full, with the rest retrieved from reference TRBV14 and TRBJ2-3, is EAGVTQFPSHSVIEKGQTVTLRCDPISGHDNLYWYRRVMGKEIKFLLHFVKESKQDESGMPNNRFLAERTGGTYSTLKVQPAELEDSGVYFCASSPERVTSTDTQYFGPGTRLTVL.

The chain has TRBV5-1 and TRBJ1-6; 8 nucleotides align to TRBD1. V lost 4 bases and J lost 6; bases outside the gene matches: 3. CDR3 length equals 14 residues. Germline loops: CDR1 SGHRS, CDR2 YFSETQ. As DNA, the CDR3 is TGCGCCAGCAGCCCGGACAGGGCTAATTCACCCCTCCACTTT. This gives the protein CASSPDRANSPLHF.

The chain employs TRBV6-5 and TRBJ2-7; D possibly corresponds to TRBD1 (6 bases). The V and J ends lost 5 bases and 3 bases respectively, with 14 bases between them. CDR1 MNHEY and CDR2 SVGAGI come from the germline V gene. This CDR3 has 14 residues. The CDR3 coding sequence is TGTGCCAGCAGTACTGGGACACCATACTACGAGCAGTACTTC. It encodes CASSTGTPYYEQYF.

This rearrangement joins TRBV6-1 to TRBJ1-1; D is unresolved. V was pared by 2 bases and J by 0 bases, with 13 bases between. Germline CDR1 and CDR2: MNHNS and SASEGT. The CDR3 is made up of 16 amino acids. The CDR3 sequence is CASSELRVGVNTEAFF. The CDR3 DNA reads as TGTGCCAGCAGTGAACTGAGGGTGGGCGTGAACACTGAAGCTTTCTTT.

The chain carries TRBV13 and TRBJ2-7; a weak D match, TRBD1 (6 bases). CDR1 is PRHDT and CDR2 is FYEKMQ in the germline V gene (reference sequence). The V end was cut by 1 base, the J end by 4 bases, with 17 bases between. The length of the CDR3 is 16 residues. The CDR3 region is CASSLVRAGQPYEQYF. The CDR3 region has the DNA TGTGCCAGCAGCTTAGTGAGGGCTGGACAGCCTTACGAGCAGTACTTC.